This T cell receptor beta chain came from a study of memory CD4+ T cells and cytomegalovirus serostatus. General observations from the study: Suggested: most of the CMV-linked TCR signature lies in CD4+ memory cells.

Remarks on this clone: Its antigen is not known.

The sort gate was single viable CD3+CD4+CD8-CD45RO+ cells for memory CD4+ T cells. Source study methods: Out-of-frame sequences were removed, leaving 2 million to 2.5 million distinct TCRbeta sequences. TCRdb's copy holds only in-frame clones and misses some; the assay was immunoSEQ multiplex PCR. D and trimming were read from the DNA, whereas the V and J calls and clone size are those reported in that table. Of about 60,000 clones detected, 77% appear once; the ten largest clones hold 0.88%. Trimming at V came to 4 bases and at J to 3 bases, leaving 18 bases not matched to a gene. Germline V gives CDR1 ENHRY, CDR2 SYGVKD. There are 19 residues in the CDR3.

This chain connects TRBV10-3 to TRBJ1-1; TRBD1 agrees at 9 bases. Sequencing was carried out using memory CD4+ T cells from blood. This receptor was obtained from an adult in good health and CMV-seronegative. For the CDR3, the DNA is TGTGCCATCAGTGGTATTAATAACCCGGGACAGGGTGTGGACACTGAAGCTTTCTTT. Encoded protein: CAISGINNPGQGVDTEAFF.